The 22 T cell receptor beta chains below come from one sample, sequenced in a study of T cell responses to AZD1222 COVID-19 vaccine. Sequencing was performed with immunoSEQ multiplex PCR; in TCRdb, only in-frame clones are kept and a portion is missing. The data hold tens of thousands of clones, with around nine tenths observed a single time. The sequences come from peripheral blood, collected on day 0 of AZD1222 vaccination. These receptors all stem from an adult in good health.

V usage is TRBV5-1 and J usage is TRBJ2-5, with 9 positions matching TRBD2. V lost 2 bases to trimming and J lost 5 bases; unmatched junction nucleotides: 4. Germline-derived CDR1 and CDR2 are SGHRS and YFSETQ. The CDR3 has 14 residues. CDR3 loop: CASSFSGGDETQYF. The DNA for the CDR3 is TGCGCCAGCAGCTTTAGCGGGGGAGACGAGACCCAGTACTTC.

CDR3: CASSFDSRRGFQETQYF. The CDR3, as DNA: TGTGCCAGCAGCTTCGACTCCCGAAGGGGTTTTCAAGAGACCCAGTACTTC. V and J are TRBV7-2 and TRBJ2-5; tentative D call: TRBD1 (5 bases). Germline V gives CDR1 SGHTA, CDR2 FQGNSA. There are 17 residues in the CDR3. Trimming removed 3 bases from V and 2 bases from J, with 19 bases in between.

The chain recombines TRBV7-2 with TRBJ2-2, with 10 bases lining up with TRBD2. Looked up from germline, CDR1 is SGHTA and CDR2 is FQGNSA. V lost 5 bases and J lost 6; bases outside the gene matches: 6. The CDR3 totals 15 residues. The CDR3 DNA reads TGTGCCAGCAGCATACGACTAGCGGGCGCCGGGGAGCTGTTTTTT. Its protein product is CASSIRLAGAGELFF. The full variable domain, in which reference TRBV7-2 and TRBJ2-2 provide the parts outside the CDR3, is GAGVSQSPSNKVTEKGKDVELRCDPISGHTALYWYRQSLGQGLEFLIYFQGNSAPDKSGLPSDRFSAERTGGSVSTLTIQRTQQEDSAVYLCASSIRLAGAGELFFGEGSRLTVL.

The V call is TRBV4-3, the J call TRBJ1-2; D uncertain. The V gene's germline CDR1 is LGHNA and CDR2 YSLEER. V lost 0 bases and J lost 8, with 10 bases in between. The CDR3 is made up of 13 amino acids. The CDR3 DNA reads TGCGCCAGCAGCCAAGAAACTTTCGGGGGCTACACCTTC. Its protein product is CASSQETFGGYTF.

The chain joins TRBV29-1 to TRBJ1-4; D gene uncertain. Germline CDR1 reads SQVTM; CDR2 reads ANQGSEA. CDR3 size: 16 residues. Trimming stripped 0 bases from V and 0 bases from J, with 11 bases between. Here the CDR3 DNA reads TGCAGCGTTGAAGATTTTAGTACAGCAACTAATGAAAAACTGTTTTTT. The encoded protein is CSVEDFSTATNEKLFF.

The V gene is TRBV7-2, the J gene TRBJ2-1; 10 nucleotides match TRBD2. CDR1 and CDR2 from the germline V gene are SGHTA and FQGNSA. V lost 7 bases and J lost 5; bases outside the gene matches: 8. The CDR3 runs 15 residues. CDR3 DNA sequence: TGTGCCAGCAAGCCAGCGGGGGGGCCGAACAATGAGCAGTTCTTC. Encoded protein: CASKPAGGPNNEQFF. The variable domain in full, completed from reference TRBV7-2 and TRBJ2-1, reads GAGVSQSPSNKVTEKGKDVELRCDPISGHTALYWYRQSLGQGLEFLIYFQGNSAPDKSGLPSDRFSAERTGGSVSTLTIQRTQQEDSAVYLCASKPAGGPNNEQFFGPGTRLTVL.

The J gene is TRBJ1-1, the V gene TRBV3-1 (or the pseudogene TRBV3-2), with unresolved D. The CDR3 sequence is 15 residues long. The V gene's germline CDR1 is LGHDT and CDR2 YNNKEL (reference sequence). V was pared by 2 bases and J by 11 bases, with 21 bases between. Written as DNA, the CDR3 is TGTGCCAGCAGCCAAAGCCGCGGGATCCTTTTTGAGGCTTTCTTT. The encoded protein is CASSQSRGILFEAFF.

The chain joins TRBV7-2 to TRBJ2-5; the match to TRBD2 covers 11 bases. From germline, CDR1 is SGHTA and CDR2 FQGNSA. This CDR3 is built from 14 residues. The V segment lost 3 bases and the J segment 3 bases; nucleotides outside the gene matches: 0. CDR3: CASSLTSGKETQYF. CDR3 DNA sequence: TGTGCCAGCAGCTTGACTAGCGGGAAAGAGACCCAGTACTTC.

The chain links TRBV14 to TRBJ1-1, with 7 bases fitting TRBD1. Germline V gene lookup returns CDR1 SGHDN and CDR2 FVKESK. The ends lost 4 bases at V and 8 bases at J; junction bases unmatched: 4. This CDR3 is built from 12 residues. This chain's CDR3 is CASSPTGWEAFF. Written as DNA, the CDR3 is TGTGCCAGCAGCCCGACAGGGTGGGAAGCTTTCTTT.

This clone was observed once. The CDR3 DNA reads TGTGCCAGCATTCCGGGACAACGCACCGGGGAGCTGTTTTTT. It encodes CASIPGQRTGELFF. This chain connects TRBV28 to TRBJ2-2; the D gene is possibly TRBD1 (6 bases). The CDR3 loop spans 14 amino acids. V was clipped by 7 bases and J by 4 bases, with 13 bases between them. Germline CDR1 MDHEN, CDR2 SYDVKM.

The rearrangement uses TRBV3-1 (or the pseudogene TRBV3-2) and TRBJ2-5; TRBD2 agrees at 7 bases. V shed 0 bases, J shed 5 bases, and the junction held 3 bases outside the gene matches. CDR1 and CDR2 from the germline V gene are LGHDT and YNNKEL (reference sequence). The length of the CDR3 is 14 residues. The CDR3 sequence is CASSQDNGGETQYF. The CDR3 nucleotides are TGTGCCAGCAGCCAAGATAACGGGGGGGAGACCCAGTACTTC.

The J gene is TRBJ2-2, the V gene TRBV6-4, with TRBD2 matching over 11 bases. V trimming: 5 bases; J trimming: 0 bases; junction bases outside the gene matches: 8. The CDR3 loop spans 18 amino acids. From germline, CDR1 is MRHNA and CDR2 SNTAGT. DNA of the CDR3: TGTGCCAGCAGTCGTGGAACTAGCGGGGGACCGAACACCGGGGAGCTGTTTTTT. As protein: CASSRGTSGGPNTGELFF.

This clone was found once. The chain uses TRBV5-1 and TRBJ2-5; D might be TRBD2 (7 bases). The V end was cut by 0 bases, the J end by 4 bases, with 13 bases between. CDR3 length equals 15 residues. Germline lookup yields CDR1 SGHRS and CDR2 YFSETQ. CDR3 in DNA: TGCGCCAGCAGCTTGGGTGCGGGGGCCAGAGAGACCCAGTACTTC. It encodes CASSLGAGARETQYF. The full variable domain, completed using reference TRBV5-1 and TRBJ2-5, is KAGVTQTPRYLIKTRGQQVTLSCSPISGHRSVSWYQQTPGQGLQFLFEYFSETQRNKGNFPGRFSGRQFSNSRSEMNVSTLELGDSALYLCASSLGAGARETQYFGPGTRLLVL.

This chain links TRBV28 with TRBJ1-6; D is ambiguous. Germline assignment: CDR1 MDHEN and CDR2 SYDVKM. Trimming took 5 bases from V and 10 from J, leaving 9 bases between them. This CDR3 has 12 residues. Here the CDR3 reads CASSVSKSPLHF. CDR3 DNA: TGTGCCAGCAGTGTAAGCAAGTCACCCCTCCACTTT.

A single count supports this clone. The chain employs TRBV5-1 and TRBJ2-1; 9 bases are shared with TRBD2. The trim removed 4 bases at V and 3 bases at J, leaving 5 bases unmatched. Germline CDR1 and CDR2: SGHRS and YFSETQ. The CDR3 spans 15 residues. CDR3 sequence (DNA): TGCGCCAGCAGCCCAGGACTAGCGATCTACAATGAGCAGTTCTTC. It yields the protein CASSPGLAIYNEQFF.

V usage is TRBV19 and J usage is TRBJ2-7; TRBD2 agrees at 11 bases. Germline CDR1 and CDR2: LNHDA and SQIVND (reference sequence). The CDR3 length is 14 residues. The trim removed 7 bases at V and 5 bases at J, leaving 7 bases unmatched. The CDR3 protein is CASKTSGGADEQYF. The CDR3 nucleotides read TGTGCCAGTAAAACTAGCGGGGGTGCCGACGAGCAGTACTTC.

The rearrangement links TRBV19 to TRBJ2-5; 8 bases are shared with TRBD2. V shed 3 bases and J 4 bases; nucleotides not matched to a gene: 10. This CDR3 has 16 residues. Germline loops: CDR1 LNHDA, CDR2 SQIVND (reference sequence). In DNA form, the CDR3 reads TGTGCCAGTAGTATGTCCCCGGGACTAGGACGAGAGACCCAGTACTTC. Amino acids: CASSMSPGLGRETQYF.

This chain uses TRBV27 with TRBJ2-7; possibly TRBD2 for D (6 bases). CDR1 is MNHEY and CDR2 is SMNVEV in the germline V gene (reference sequence). The CDR3 length is 14 residues. The V and J ends lost 6 bases and 0 bases respectively, with 12 bases between them. This CDR3 is CASRGAGGSYEQYF. The CDR3 DNA is TGTGCCAGCAGGGGAGCGGGCGGCTCCTACGAGCAGTACTTC.

The V and J genes are TRBV27 and TRBJ1-1; maybe TRBD1 (5 bases). The V gene's germline CDR1 is MNHEY and CDR2 SMNVEV (reference sequence). The CDR3 spans 14 residues. The V gene lost 3 bases and the J gene lost 4 bases, with 12 bases spanning the gap. Here the CDR3 reads CASSLGGVVTEAFF. The CDR3 DNA sequence: TGTGCCAGCAGTTTGGGGGGGGTGGTCACTGAAGCTTTCTTT.

The V and J genes are TRBV9 and TRBJ2-3; 10 nucleotides align to TRBD2. CDR3 size: 19 residues. V lost 0 bases and J lost 3; bases outside the gene matches: 13. Germline V lookup: CDR1 SGDLS, CDR2 YYNGEE. The CDR3 region has the DNA TGTGCCAGCAGCGTAGACGAGCGAGCGGGGGGGCCCGGGACAGATACGCAGTATTTT. This translates into CASSVDERAGGPGTDTQYF.

This chain links TRBV5-4 with TRBJ2-7; TRBD1 matches at 10 bases. V lost 1 base, J lost 5 bases, and 9 bases stayed unmatched. In germline, CDR1 is SGHNT, CDR2 YYREEE (reference sequence). This CDR3 is 16 amino acids long. CDR3 nucleotide sequence: TGTGCCAGCAGCTTGAATAGTAGGACAGGGGGGCACGAGCAGTACTTC. Translating it yields CASSLNSRTGGHEQYF.

V usage is TRBV28 and J usage is TRBJ1-2, with D hard to call. Trimming left V 10 bases short and J 6 bases short, with 21 bases between. Germline V gene data show CDR1 as MDHEN and CDR2 as SYDVKM. CDR3 length: 14 amino acids. The CDR3 sequence: CATLRRVSANGYTF. DNA of the CDR3: TGTGCCACCCTAAGGCGGGTATCGGCGAATGGCTACACCTTC.